This TCR beta chain is drawn from a study of T cells in Graves' hyperthyroidism and ophthalmopathy. Regions amplified from RNA transcripts were the TCR beta CDR3 regions. The HTBI primer set served for first-round RT-PCR of the TCR CDR3. TCRdb passed the multiplex PCR reads through MiXCR, listing each CDR3 protein once. The top ten clones hold 15% to 20% of a sample with 730,000 or so distinct CDR3 sequences, 18% of them seen once. Germline V gene sequence: CDR1 SEHNR, CDR2 FQNEAQ (reference sequence). The CDR3 totals 16 residues. Trimming left V 2 bases short and J 5 bases short, with 13 bases between. The authors took PBMCs from 9.5 to 10 ml fresh peripheral blood.

The chain uses TRBV7-9 and TRBJ1-6; possibly TRBD1 for D (6 bases). The specimen was blood. The TCR sequence derives from a woman aged 45-59 years with Graves' hyperthyroidism that later progressed to Graves' ophthalmopathy. CDR3 residues: CASSLTPGADNSPLHF. The CDR3 coding sequence is TGTGCCAGCAGCTTAACCCCAGGGGCTGATAATTCACCCCTCCACTTT.